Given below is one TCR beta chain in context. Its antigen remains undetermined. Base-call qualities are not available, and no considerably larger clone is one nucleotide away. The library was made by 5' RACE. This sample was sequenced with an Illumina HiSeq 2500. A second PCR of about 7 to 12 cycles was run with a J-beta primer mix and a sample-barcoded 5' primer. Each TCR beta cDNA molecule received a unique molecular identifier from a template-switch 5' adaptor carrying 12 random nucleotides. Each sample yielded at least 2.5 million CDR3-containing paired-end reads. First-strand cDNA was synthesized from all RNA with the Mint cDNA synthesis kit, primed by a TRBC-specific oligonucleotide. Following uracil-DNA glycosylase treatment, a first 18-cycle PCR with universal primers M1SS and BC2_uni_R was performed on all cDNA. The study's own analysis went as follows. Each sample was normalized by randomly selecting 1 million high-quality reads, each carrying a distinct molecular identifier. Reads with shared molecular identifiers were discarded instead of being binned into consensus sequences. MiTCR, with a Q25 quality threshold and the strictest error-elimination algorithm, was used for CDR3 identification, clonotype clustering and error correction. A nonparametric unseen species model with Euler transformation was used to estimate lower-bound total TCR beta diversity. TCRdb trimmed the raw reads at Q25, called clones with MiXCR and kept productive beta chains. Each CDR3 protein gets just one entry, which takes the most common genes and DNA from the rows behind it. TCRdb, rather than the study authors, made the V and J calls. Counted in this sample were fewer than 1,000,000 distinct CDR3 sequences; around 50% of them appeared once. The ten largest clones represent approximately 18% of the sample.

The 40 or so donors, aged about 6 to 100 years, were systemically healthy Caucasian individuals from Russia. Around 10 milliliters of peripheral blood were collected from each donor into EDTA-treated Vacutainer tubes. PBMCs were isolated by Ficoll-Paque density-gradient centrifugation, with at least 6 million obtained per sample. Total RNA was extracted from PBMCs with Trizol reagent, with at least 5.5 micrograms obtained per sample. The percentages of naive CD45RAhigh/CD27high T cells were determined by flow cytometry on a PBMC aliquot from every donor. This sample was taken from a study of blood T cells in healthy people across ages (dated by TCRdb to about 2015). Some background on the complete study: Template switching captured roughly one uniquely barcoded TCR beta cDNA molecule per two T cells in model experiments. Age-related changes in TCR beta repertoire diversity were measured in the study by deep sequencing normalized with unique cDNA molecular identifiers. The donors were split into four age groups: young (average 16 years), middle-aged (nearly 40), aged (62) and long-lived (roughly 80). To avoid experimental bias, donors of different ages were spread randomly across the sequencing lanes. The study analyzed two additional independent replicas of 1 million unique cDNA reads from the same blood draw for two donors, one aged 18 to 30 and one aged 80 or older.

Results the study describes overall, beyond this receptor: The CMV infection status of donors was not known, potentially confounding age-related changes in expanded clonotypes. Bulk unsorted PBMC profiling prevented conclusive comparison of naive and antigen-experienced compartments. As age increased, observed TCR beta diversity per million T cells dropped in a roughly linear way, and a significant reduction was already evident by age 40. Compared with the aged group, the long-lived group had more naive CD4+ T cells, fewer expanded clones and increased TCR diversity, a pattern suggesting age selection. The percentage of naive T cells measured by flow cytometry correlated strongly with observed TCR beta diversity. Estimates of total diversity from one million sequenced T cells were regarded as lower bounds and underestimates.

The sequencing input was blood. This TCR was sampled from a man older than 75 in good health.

The CDR3: CASSTHYRGEYGYTF. The nucleotide sequence reads as follows: TGTGCCAGCAGCACCCACTACAGGGGAGAGTATGGCTACACCTTC. The rearrangement combines TRBV5-5 with TRBJ1-2, with 7 bases in between that match TRBD1. From a lookup of the germline V gene (reference sequence), CDR1 and CDR2 are SGHKS and YYEKEE. Spanning cysteine to phenylalanine, the CDR3 consists of 15 amino acids. The kept DNA is CDR3 alone, 45 bases in frame from the first base. Here V drops 4 bases and J drops 5 bases, and the junction holds 11 bases not matched to any gene.